This T cell receptor beta chain was obtained from a study of post-analysis software for immune sequencing data. This clonotype was found a few times. What it binds is not known. Study outcomes and limitations: Diversity measured as normalized Chao1 was significantly lower in multiple sclerosis patients than in controls. TRBV segments more frequent in patients than in controls numbered five and included TRBV5-6, TRBV5-1 and TRBV20-1.

Tagging with unique molecular identifiers was a feature of the TCR beta cDNA libraries. TCRdb fed the PCR reads into MiXCR, producing one record per CDR3 protein. The sample consists of 700,000 to 900,000 distinct CDR3 sequences, roughly 46% of them appearing once. The germline V gene has CDR1 MDHEN and CDR2 SYDVKM. V was clipped by 5 bases and J by 1 base, with 11 bases between them. The CDR3 spans 14 residues. This TCR was sampled from a girl aged 5 to 17 with multiple sclerosis. Sequencing used blood. V is TRBV28 and J is TRBJ2-5; D might be TRBD1 (5 bases). CDR3 sequence: CASSPQTVQETQYF. CDR3 DNA: TGTGCCAGCAGTCCCCAGACAGTCCAAGAGACCCAGTACTTC.